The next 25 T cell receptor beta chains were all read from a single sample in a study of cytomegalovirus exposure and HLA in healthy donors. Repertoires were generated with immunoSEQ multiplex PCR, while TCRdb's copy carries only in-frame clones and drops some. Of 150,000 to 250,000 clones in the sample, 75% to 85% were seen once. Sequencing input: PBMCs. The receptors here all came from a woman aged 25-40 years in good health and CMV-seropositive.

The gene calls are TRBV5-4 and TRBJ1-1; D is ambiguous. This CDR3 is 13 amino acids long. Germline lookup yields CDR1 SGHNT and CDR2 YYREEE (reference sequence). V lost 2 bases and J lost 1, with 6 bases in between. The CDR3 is CASSFLSNTEAFF. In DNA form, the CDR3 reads TGTGCCAGCAGCTTCTTGTCGAACACTGAAGCTTTCTTT.

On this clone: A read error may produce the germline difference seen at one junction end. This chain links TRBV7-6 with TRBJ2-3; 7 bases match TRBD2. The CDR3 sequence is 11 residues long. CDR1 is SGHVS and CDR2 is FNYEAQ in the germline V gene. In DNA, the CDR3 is TGTGCCAGGTACCCCGGGACTACGACGCGTTTT. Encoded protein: CARYPGTTTRF.

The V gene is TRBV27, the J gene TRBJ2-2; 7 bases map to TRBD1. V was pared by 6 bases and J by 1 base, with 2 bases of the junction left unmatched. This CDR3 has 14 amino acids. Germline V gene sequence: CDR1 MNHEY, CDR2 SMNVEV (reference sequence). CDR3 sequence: CASSRDRNTGELFF. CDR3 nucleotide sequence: TGTGCCAGCAGCAGGGACAGGAACACCGGGGAGCTGTTTTTT.

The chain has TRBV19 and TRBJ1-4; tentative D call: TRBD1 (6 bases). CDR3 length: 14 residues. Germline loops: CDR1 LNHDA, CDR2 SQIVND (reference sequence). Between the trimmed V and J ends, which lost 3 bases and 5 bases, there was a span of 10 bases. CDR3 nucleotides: TGTGCCAGTAGTATCAGGGGTGGAAATGAAAAACTGTTTTTT. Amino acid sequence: CASSIRGGNEKLFF.

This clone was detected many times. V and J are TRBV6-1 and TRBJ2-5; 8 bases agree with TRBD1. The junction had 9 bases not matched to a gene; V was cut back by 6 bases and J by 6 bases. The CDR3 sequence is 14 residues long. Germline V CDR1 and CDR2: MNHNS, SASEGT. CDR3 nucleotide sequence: TGTGCCAGCAGAGTTTCAGGGGGCGTAAAGACCCAGTACTTC. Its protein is CASRVSGGVKTQYF.

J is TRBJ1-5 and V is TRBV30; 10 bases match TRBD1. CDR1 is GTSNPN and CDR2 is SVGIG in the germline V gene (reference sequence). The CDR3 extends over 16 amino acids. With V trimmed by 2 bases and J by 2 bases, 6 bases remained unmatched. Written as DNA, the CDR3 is TGTGCCTGGAGTTTGGGAGGGACAGGGGGCAATCAGCCCCAGCATTTT. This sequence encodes CAWSLGGTGGNQPQHF.

This CDR3 is CASTRPGQTYEQYF. The CDR3 nucleotides are TGTGCCAGCACCCGGCCGGGACAGACCTACGAGCAGTACTTC. V is TRBV4-2 and J is TRBJ2-7, with 7 nucleotides matching TRBD1. The CDR3 runs to 14 residues. The germline CDR1 and CDR2 sequences are LGHNA and YNFKEQ. Losses at the gene ends were 7 bases for V and 2 bases for J; bases not matched to a gene: 8.

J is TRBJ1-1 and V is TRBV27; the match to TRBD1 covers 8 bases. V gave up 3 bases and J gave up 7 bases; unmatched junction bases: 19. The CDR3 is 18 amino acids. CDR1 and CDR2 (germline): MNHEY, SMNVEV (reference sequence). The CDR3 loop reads CASSFYPPRTGNPDEAFF. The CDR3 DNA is TGTGCCAGCAGTTTCTACCCCCCCCGGACAGGGAACCCTGATGAAGCTTTCTTT.

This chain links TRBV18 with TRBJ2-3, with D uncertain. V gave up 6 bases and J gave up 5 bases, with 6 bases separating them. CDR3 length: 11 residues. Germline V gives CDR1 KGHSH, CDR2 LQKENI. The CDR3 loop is CASSPQDTQYF. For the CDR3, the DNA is TGTGCCAGCTCCCCCCAAGATACGCAGTATTTT.

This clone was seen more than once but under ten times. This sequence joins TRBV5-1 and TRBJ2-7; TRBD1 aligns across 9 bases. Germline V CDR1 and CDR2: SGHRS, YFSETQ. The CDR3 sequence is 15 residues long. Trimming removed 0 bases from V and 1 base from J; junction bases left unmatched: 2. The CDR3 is CASSLGTGESYEQYF. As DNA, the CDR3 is TGCGCCAGCAGCTTGGGGACAGGGGAGTCCTACGAGCAGTACTTC.

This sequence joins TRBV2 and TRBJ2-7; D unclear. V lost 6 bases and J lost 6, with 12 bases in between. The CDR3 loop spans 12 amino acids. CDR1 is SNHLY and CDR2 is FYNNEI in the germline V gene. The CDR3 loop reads CASRPDRGEQYF. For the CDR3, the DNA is TGTGCCAGCAGGCCCGATAGAGGCGAGCAGTACTTC.

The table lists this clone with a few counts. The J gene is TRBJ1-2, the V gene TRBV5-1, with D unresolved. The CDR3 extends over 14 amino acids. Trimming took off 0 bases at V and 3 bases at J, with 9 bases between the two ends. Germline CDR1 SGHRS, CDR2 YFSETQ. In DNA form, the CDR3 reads TGCGCCAGCAGCTTGGCCAGGATTGACTATGGCTACACCTTC. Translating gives CASSLARIDYGYTF.

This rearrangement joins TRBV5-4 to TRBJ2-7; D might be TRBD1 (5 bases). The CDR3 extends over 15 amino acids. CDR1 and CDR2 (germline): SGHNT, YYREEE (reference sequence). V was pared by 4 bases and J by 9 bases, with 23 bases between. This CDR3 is CASSASGQPPQGQYF. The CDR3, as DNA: TGTGCCAGCAGCGCCTCTGGACAACCCCCTCAAGGGCAGTACTTC.

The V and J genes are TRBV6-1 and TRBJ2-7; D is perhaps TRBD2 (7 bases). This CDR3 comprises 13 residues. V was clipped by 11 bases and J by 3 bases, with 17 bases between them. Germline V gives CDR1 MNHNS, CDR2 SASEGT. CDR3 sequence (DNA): TGTGCCCGCCCCGGCGGGGGCCTCTACGAGCAGTACTTC. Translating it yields CARPGGGLYEQYF.

CDR3 DNA sequence: TGTGCCAGCAGTTTCCCGCTTGGACAGGGACGGAACAATGAGCAGTTCTTC. Encoded protein: CASSFPLGQGRNNEQFF. The chain combines TRBV28 with TRBJ2-1; the match to TRBD1 covers 8 bases. Germline trimming cut 3 bases from V and 5 bases from J; bases unmatched to any gene: 12. This CDR3 spans 17 amino acids. Germline V gene sequence: CDR1 MDHEN, CDR2 SYDVKM.

The CDR3 DNA reads as TGCGCCAGCAGCTTGGTCTCAGGGGGCACAGATACGCAGTATTTT. The encoded protein is CASSLVSGGTDTQYF. The chain carries TRBV5-1 and TRBJ2-3; D is perhaps TRBD1 (6 bases). Trimming removed 0 bases at V and 1 base at J, with 9 bases between. Per germline, CDR1 SGHRS and CDR2 YFSETQ. There are 15 residues in the CDR3.

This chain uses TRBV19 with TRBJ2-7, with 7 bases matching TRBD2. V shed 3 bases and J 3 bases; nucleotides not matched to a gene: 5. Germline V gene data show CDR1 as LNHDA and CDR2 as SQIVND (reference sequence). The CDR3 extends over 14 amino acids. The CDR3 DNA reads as TGTGCCAGTAGTATTGCGGGAGAAAACTACGAGCAGTACTTC. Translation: CASSIAGENYEQYF.

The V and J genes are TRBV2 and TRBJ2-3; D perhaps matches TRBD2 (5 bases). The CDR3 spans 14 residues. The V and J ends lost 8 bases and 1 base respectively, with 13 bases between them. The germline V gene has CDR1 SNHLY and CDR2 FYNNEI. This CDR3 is CASSIALGTDTQYF. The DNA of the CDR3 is TGTGCCAGCTCTATAGCGCTGGGCACAGATACGCAGTATTTT.

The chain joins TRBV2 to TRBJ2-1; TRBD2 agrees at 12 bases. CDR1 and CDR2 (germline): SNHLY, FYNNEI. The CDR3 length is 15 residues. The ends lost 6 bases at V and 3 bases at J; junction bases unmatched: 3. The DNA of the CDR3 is TGTGCCAGCAGGGTGACTAGCGGGGGCTACAATGAGCAGTTCTTC. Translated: CASRVTSGGYNEQFF.

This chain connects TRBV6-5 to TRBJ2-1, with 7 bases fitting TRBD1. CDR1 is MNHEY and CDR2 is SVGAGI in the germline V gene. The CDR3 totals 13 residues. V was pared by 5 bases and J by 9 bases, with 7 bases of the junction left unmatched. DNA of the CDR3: TGTGCCAGCAGTCGTGACAGGGAAGGTGAGCAGTTCTTC. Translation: CASSRDREGEQFF.

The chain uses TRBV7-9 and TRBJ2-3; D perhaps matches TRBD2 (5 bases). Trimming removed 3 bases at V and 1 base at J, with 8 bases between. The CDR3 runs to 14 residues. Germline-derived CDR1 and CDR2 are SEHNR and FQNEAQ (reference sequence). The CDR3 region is CASSFSGGTDTQYF. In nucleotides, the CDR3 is TGTGCCAGCAGCTTCAGCGGCGGCACAGATACGCAGTATTTT.

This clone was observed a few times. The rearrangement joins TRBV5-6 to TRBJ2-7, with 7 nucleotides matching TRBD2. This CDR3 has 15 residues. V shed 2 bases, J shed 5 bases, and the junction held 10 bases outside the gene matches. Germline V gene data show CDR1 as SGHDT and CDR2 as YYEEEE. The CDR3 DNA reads TGTGCCAGCAGCTTACGGCGCGGGAGTCGGGACGAGCAGTACTTC. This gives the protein CASSLRRGSRDEQYF.

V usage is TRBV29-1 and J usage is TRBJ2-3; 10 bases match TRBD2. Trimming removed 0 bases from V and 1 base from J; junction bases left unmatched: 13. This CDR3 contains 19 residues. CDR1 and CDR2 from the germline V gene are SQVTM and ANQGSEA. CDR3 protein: CSVEDPFKTSGSGTDTQYF. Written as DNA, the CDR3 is TGCAGCGTTGAAGATCCCTTTAAGACTAGCGGGTCTGGCACAGATACGCAGTATTTT.

The CDR3 nucleotides read TGCAGTGCTGGCCGGGTAACTGAAGCTTTCTTT. Translating it yields CSAGRVTEAFF. The genes are TRBV20-1 and TRBJ1-1; no firm D call. Germline CDR1 is DFQATT and CDR2 is SNEGSKA (reference sequence). This CDR3 has 11 residues. The V end lost 5 bases, the J end lost 5 bases, and 9 bases lay between the germline ends.

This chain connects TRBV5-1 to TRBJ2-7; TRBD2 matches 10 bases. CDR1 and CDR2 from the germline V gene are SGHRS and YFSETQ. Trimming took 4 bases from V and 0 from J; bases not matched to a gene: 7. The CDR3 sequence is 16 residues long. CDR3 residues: CASSPWTSGSSYEQYF. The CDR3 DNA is TGCGCCAGCAGCCCCTGGACTAGCGGTTCCTCCTACGAGCAGTACTTC.